A selection of T cell receptor beta chains follows, all from one sample in a study of cytomegalovirus exposure and HLA in healthy donors. The assay was immunoSEQ multiplex PCR, and TCRdb's table has in-frame clones only and misses some. The table gives 170,000 or so clones; the top ten clones make up 2.1% of it. Material for sequencing was PBMCs. These receptors all stem from a man aged 25-45 years in good health and CMV-seronegative. The CDR3 runs from the conserved cysteine through the conserved F or W. A D gene is named only where the DNA matches it firmly.

V gene	D gene	J gene	CDR3 DNA	CDR3 protein
TRBV27	TRBD1	TRBJ2-5	TGTGCCAGCAGTCTTGCCCCCGGGACAGGTTGGGAGACCCAGTACTTC	CASSLAPGTGWETQYF
TRBV9	.	TRBJ1-4	TGTGCCAGCAGCGGAGGGGGGGCTGGGGAAAAACTGTTTTTT	CASSGGGAGEKLFF
TRBV7-2	TRBD1	TRBJ1-1	TGTGCCAGCAGCCCGTCAGGGGGAAACACTGAAGCTTTCTTT	CASSPSGGNTEAFF
TRBV29-1	.	TRBJ2-5	TGCAGCGTTGTGGTTCGGGGGCGGGAGCAGTACTTC	CSVVVRGREQYF
TRBV6-5	.	TRBJ2-3	TGTGCCAGCAGTACTCCAACGAGGGATACGCAGTATTTT	CASSTPTRDTQYF
TRBV7-2	.	TRBJ1-1	TGTGCCAGCAGCCCCGGGGGGTCGAACACTGAAGCTTTCTTT	CASSPGGSNTEAFF
TRBV6-5	TRBD1	TRBJ1-5	TGTGCCAGCAGTTACCGACAGGGTTATCAGCCCCAGCATTTT	CASSYRQGYQPQHF
TRBV20-1	.	TRBJ2-7	TGCAGTGCCAAAGCGTACGAGCAGTACTTC	CSAKAYEQYF
TRBV19	TRBD2	TRBJ2-7	TGTGCCAGTAGTTTTAGCGGGAGAAACGAGCAGTACTTC	CASSFSGRNEQYF
TRBV6-1	.	TRBJ1-3	TGTGCCAGCAGGGAGACAGGATTTGGAAACACCATATATTTT	CASRETGFGNTIYF
TRBV27	.	TRBJ2-3	TGTGCCAGCAGTTTGCCCGGGCGGGGTAAGGATACGCAGTATTTT	CASSLPGRGKDTQYF
TRBV5-5	TRBD1	TRBJ1-5	TGTGCCAGCAGCAGACTACTACAGGGGGCGGTTTATCAGCCCCAGCATTTT	CASSRLLQGAVYQPQHF
TRBV9	TRBD1	TRBJ1-5	TGTGCCAGCAGCGAGGGGGCCGGGGGCGGTCAGCCCCAGCATTTT	CASSEGAGGGQPQHF